These 5 T cell receptor beta chains were all obtained from the same sample, sequenced in a study of T-cell reconstitution after alpha-beta-depleted transplantation in children. Library preparation (for TCRbeta) was performed with unique molecular identifiers. TCRdb reprocessed the PCR reads via MiXCR and lists one record per CDR3 protein. Altogether under 300,000 distinct CDR3 sequences are present, over 9.5% being singletons, with the ten largest covering 5% to 6%. The sample consisted of PBMCs from the stem cell graft donor, taken from the stem cell graft. The receptors here all came from a human donor who donated a stem cell graft to a child with SCID.

This clonotype occurred many times. The chain recombines TRBV12-3 or TRBV12-4 with TRBJ2-3; possibly TRBD1 for D (6 bases). Trimming took 6 bases from V and 3 from J, leaving 13 bases between them. There are 14 residues in the CDR3. The chain's CDR3 is CASSSGTTTDTQYF. The CDR3 DNA reads TGTGCCAGCAGCTCCGGGACAACAACAGATACGCAGTATTTT.

The V gene is TRBV5-1, the J gene TRBJ2-3; TRBD1 agrees at 12 bases. The V gene end was trimmed by 3 bases and the J gene end by 5 bases; junction bases not matched to a gene: 10. The V gene's germline CDR1 is SGHRS and CDR2 YFSETQ. CDR3 length equals 17 residues. CDR3: CASSSGTGGSFGDTQYF. The CDR3 nucleotides read TGCGCCAGCAGCTCCGGGACAGGGGGCTCTTTTGGAGATACGCAGTATTTT.

This clonotype came up many times. This chain uses TRBV6-1 with TRBJ1-1; 8 nucleotides align to TRBD1. The CDR3 totals 13 residues. With V trimmed by 5 bases and J by 4 bases, 3 bases remained unmatched. Germline V gene sequence: CDR1 MNHNS, CDR2 SASEGT. CDR3 protein: CASSQQGGTEAFF. The CDR3 bases are TGTGCCAGCAGTCAACAGGGGGGCACTGAAGCTTTCTTT.

In its sample, this clonotype was seen a few times. The chain uses TRBV5-1 and TRBJ1-1; D not resolved. The CDR3 loop spans 12 amino acids. The germline gives CDR1 SGHRS, CDR2 YFSETQ. Deletions cut 3 bases from V and 4 bases from J, with 7 bases between. The CDR3 protein is CASSSTVTEAFF. CDR3 DNA: TGCGCCAGCAGCTCCACGGTCACTGAAGCTTTCTTT.

There are many counts of this clonotype. The chain carries TRBV30 and TRBJ2-7; D is perhaps TRBD2 (5 bases). This CDR3 is built from 11 residues. Germline CDR1 is GTSNPN and CDR2 is SVGIG (reference sequence). V lost 3 bases to trimming and J lost 4 bases, with 7 bases between them. In nucleotides, the CDR3 is TGTGCCTGGAGGAGGACTTACGAGCAGTACTTC. Its protein product is CAWRRTYEQYF. Full variable domain (missing parts from reference TRBV30 and TRBJ2-7): SQTIHQWPATLVQPVGSPLSLECTVEGTSNPNLYWYRQAAGRGLQLLFYSVGIGQISSEVPQNLSASRPQDRQFILSSKKLLLSDSGFYLCAWRRTYEQYFGPGTRLTVT.